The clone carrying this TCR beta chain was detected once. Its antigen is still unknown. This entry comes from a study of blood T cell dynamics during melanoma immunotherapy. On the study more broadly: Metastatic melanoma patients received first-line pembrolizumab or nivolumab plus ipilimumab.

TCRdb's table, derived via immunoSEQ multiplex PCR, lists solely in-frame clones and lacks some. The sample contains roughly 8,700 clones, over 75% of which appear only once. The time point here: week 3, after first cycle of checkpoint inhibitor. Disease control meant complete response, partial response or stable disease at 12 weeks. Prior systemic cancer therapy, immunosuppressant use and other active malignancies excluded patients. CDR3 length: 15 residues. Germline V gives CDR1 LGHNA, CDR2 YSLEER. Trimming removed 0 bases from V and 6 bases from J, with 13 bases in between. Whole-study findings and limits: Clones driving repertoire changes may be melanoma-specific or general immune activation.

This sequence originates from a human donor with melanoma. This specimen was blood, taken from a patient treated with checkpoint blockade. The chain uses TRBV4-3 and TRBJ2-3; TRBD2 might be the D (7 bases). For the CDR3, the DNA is TGCGCCAGCAGCCAAGACCTCGGGGGGCGCGATACGCAGTATTTT. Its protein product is CASSQDLGGRDTQYF.